The 27 T cell receptor beta chains listed next were all sequenced from one sample in a study of T cell responses to AZD1222 COVID-19 vaccine. TCRdb keeps only in-frame clones here, not all; method: immunoSEQ multiplex PCR. Of around 150,000 clones in the sample, over 85% are singletons; the top ten hold roughly 7%. Sequencing used peripheral blood, obtained 28 days after the second AZD1222 dose. All receptors come from an adult who received the AZD1222 COVID-19 vaccine.

The table lists this clone with a count of one. The CDR3 coding sequence is TGCGCCAGCAGCTTGTGGGCCCCCGCCTCTGGGGCCAACGTCCTGACTTTC. It translates to CASSLWAPASGANVLTF. The genes are TRBV5-1 and TRBJ2-6; no firm D call. Germline CDR1 is SGHRS and CDR2 is YFSETQ. CDR3 length: 17 amino acids. The V end was cut by 1 base, the J end by 0 bases, with 11 bases between.

The V and J genes are TRBV18 and TRBJ2-3; D uncertain. The CDR3 runs to 15 residues. Trimming pared 3 bases from V and 3 bases from J, leaving 13 bases between. CDR1 and CDR2 (germline): KGHSH, LQKENI. CDR3 sequence (DNA): TGTGCCAGCTCACCGGGAACAGTCCAAACAGATACGCAGTATTTT. It translates to CASSPGTVQTDTQYF.

This rearrangement joins TRBV28 to TRBJ1-3; D may be TRBD1 (5 bases). The CDR3 covers 15 residues. Germline V gives CDR1 MDHEN, CDR2 SYDVKM. The ends were cut back, 5 bases at V and 2 bases at J, with 13 bases in the middle. This CDR3 reads CASSQAGNPGNTIYF. The CDR3 DNA follows: TGTGCCAGCAGTCAAGCAGGGAATCCTGGAAACACCATATATTTT.

The chain has TRBV7-2 and TRBJ2-1; 8 positions agree with TRBD1. With 2 bases clipped from V and 5 bases from J, the junction kept 8 bases outside the gene matches. CDR1 is SGHTA, CDR2 FQGNSA, per germline. The CDR3 has 16 amino acids. The CDR3, as DNA: TGTGCCAGCAGCTTATTTCCGGGACAGGTAAACAATGAGCAGTTCTTC. Its protein product is CASSLFPGQVNNEQFF.

The rearrangement joins TRBV19 to TRBJ2-7; 9 nucleotides align to TRBD1. The CDR3 is 15 residues long. Germline CDR1 reads LNHDA; CDR2 reads SQIVND (reference sequence). The J segment lost 1 base and the V segment lost 5 bases, leaving 6 bases of the junction unmatched. CDR3 amino acids: CASSQDRGFSYEQYF. The CDR3 region has the DNA TGTGCCAGTAGTCAAGACAGGGGGTTTTCCTACGAGCAGTACTTC.

V usage is TRBV11-2 and J usage is TRBJ1-2; D is unresolved. The CDR3 is 14 residues long. Germline values: CDR1 SGHAT, CDR2 FQNNGV. Trimming pared 5 bases from V and 0 bases from J, leaving 10 bases between. CDR3 loop: CASSPQRTNYGYTF. The CDR3 bases are TGTGCCAGCAGCCCACAGAGAACTAACTATGGCTACACCTTC.

The chain is built from TRBV4-3 and TRBJ2-7; the D gene is possibly TRBD2 (5 bases). The V end was cut by 0 bases, the J end by 3 bases, with 21 bases between. Germline CDR1 reads LGHNA; CDR2 reads YSLEER. The CDR3 has 18 amino acids. DNA of the CDR3: TGCGCCAGCAGCCAAGAAGTCACTAGGACCCACTTAGTCTACGAGCAGTACTTC. This sequence encodes CASSQEVTRTHLVYEQYF.

The chain links TRBV19 to TRBJ2-3; 13 bases are a match to TRBD2. Losses at the gene ends were 6 bases for V and 1 base for J; bases not matched to a gene: 4. The CDR3 is made up of 16 amino acids. Germline CDR1 LNHDA, CDR2 SQIVND (reference sequence). CDR3 in DNA: TGTGCCAGTAGATCGGGACTAGCGGGGCGCACAGATACGCAGTATTTT. Residues: CASRSGLAGRTDTQYF.

This chain joins TRBV6-5 and TRBJ1-6; TRBD1 agrees at 8 bases. J gave up 0 bases and V 11 bases, and 6 bases lay outside the gene matches. Germline lookup yields CDR1 MNHEY and CDR2 SVGAGI. The length of the CDR3 is 15 residues. The CDR3 sequence is CAVPGGSSYNSPLHF. The DNA for the CDR3 is TGTGCCGTCCCAGGGGGCAGCTCCTATAATTCACCCCTCCACTTT.

The chain uses TRBV7-2 and TRBJ2-3, with a tentative D call TRBD1 (6 bases). V lost 5 bases and J 6 bases, leaving 12 bases between the germline ends. The CDR3 has 13 residues. Germline-derived CDR1 and CDR2 are SGHTA and FQGNSA. The CDR3 DNA reads TGTGCCAGCAGCCCGCAAAGGGGGGATACGCAGTATTTT. It translates to CASSPQRGDTQYF.

Written as DNA, the CDR3 is TGTGCCAGCAGCTGGGGACAGGGAAACAATCAGCCCCAGCATTTT. Its protein is CASSWGQGNNQPQHF. The V call is TRBV7-9, the J call TRBJ1-5, with TRBD1 matching 9 bases. Germline CDR1 and CDR2: SEHNR and FQNEAQ (reference sequence). V shed 4 bases, J shed 3 bases, and the junction held 4 bases outside the gene matches. The CDR3 loop spans 15 amino acids.

This rearrangement joins TRBV9 to TRBJ1-5; no reliable D call. V was cut by 0 bases and J by 3 bases, with 4 bases left in between. There are 13 residues in the CDR3. The germline V gene has CDR1 SGDLS and CDR2 YYNGEE. This chain's CDR3 is CASSVDPNQPQHF. CDR3 DNA sequence: TGTGCCAGCAGCGTAGACCCCAATCAGCCCCAGCATTTT. Combining the CDR3 with reference TRBV9 and TRBJ1-5 gives the whole variable domain DSGVTQTPKHLITATGQRVTLRCSPRSGDLSVYWYQQSLDQGLQFLIQYYNGEERAKGNILERFSAQQFPDLHSELNLSSLELGDSALYFCASSVDPNQPQHFGDGTRLSIL.

This chain uses TRBV12-3 or TRBV12-4 with TRBJ2-1; no clear D. The CDR3 runs 13 residues. V was clipped by 5 bases and J by 5 bases, with 10 bases between them. The DNA for the CDR3 is TGTGCCAGCAGTGCTAGGGTGGACAATGAGCAGTTCTTC. Its protein product is CASSARVDNEQFF.

The chain joins TRBV27 to TRBJ2-3, with 7 bases identical to TRBD1. CDR1 and CDR2 from the germline V gene are MNHEY and SMNVEV (reference sequence). Trimming cost V 2 bases and J 1 base; bases outside gene matches: 9. This CDR3 has 17 residues. CDR3 nucleotides: TGTGCCAGCAGTTTACTACAGGGGTCCTCTGGCACAGATACGCAGTATTTT. It yields the protein CASSLLQGSSGTDTQYF.

The rearrangement links TRBV9 to TRBJ1-1, with D unresolved. CDR1 is SGDLS and CDR2 is YYNGEE in the germline V gene. The CDR3 length is 15 residues. Trimming pared 1 base from V and 2 bases from J, leaving 12 bases between. CDR3 nucleotides: TGTGCCAGCAGCGTATGGGGAAGACCAAACACTGAAGCTTTCTTT. Protein: CASSVWGRPNTEAFF. Drawing the rest from reference TRBV9 and TRBJ1-1, the complete variable domain is DSGVTQTPKHLITATGQRVTLRCSPRSGDLSVYWYQQSLDQGLQFLIQYYNGEERAKGNILERFSAQQFPDLHSELNLSSLELGDSALYFCASSVWGRPNTEAFFGQGTRLTVV.

The gene calls are TRBV5-8 and TRBJ1-5, with a possible D match to TRBD1 (5 bases). V dropped 4 bases and J dropped 10 bases, with 9 bases sitting between them. Germline CDR1 and CDR2: SGHTS and YDEGEE. There are 11 residues in the CDR3. This CDR3 is CASSLGQPQHF. DNA of the CDR3: TGTGCCAGCAGCCTAGGACAACCCCAGCATTTT.

V is TRBV2 and J is TRBJ1-5; tentatively, D is TRBD1 (6 bases). The CDR3 length is 16 residues. From germline, CDR1 is SNHLY and CDR2 FYNNEI. Trimming removed 1 base at V and 2 bases at J, with 12 bases between. Written as DNA, the CDR3 is TGTGCCAGCAGTGAAGGGGTGAGGGGGGGCAATCAGCCCCAGCATTTT. Its protein is CASSEGVRGGNQPQHF.

The chain employs TRBV10-3 and TRBJ2-7, with D tentatively TRBD2 (5 bases). CDR3 length: 16 amino acids. Germline V gene lookup returns CDR1 ENHRY and CDR2 SYGVKD. Deletions cut 5 bases from V and 3 bases from J, with 20 bases between. The CDR3 sequence is CAISSTRDSNVYEQYF. DNA of the CDR3: TGTGCCATCAGTAGTACCCGGGATTCTAATGTCTACGAGCAGTACTTC.

V usage is TRBV6-2 or TRBV6-3 and J usage is TRBJ2-6, with D unresolved. Germline assignment: CDR1 MNHEY and CDR2 SVGEGT. The CDR3 contains 14 residues. Trimming removed 2 bases at V and 0 bases at J, with 2 bases between. The CDR3 protein is CASSYNSGANVLTF. The CDR3 bases are TGTGCCAGCAGTTACAACTCTGGGGCCAACGTCCTGACTTTC.

J is TRBJ1-2 and V is TRBV19, with D unclear. CDR1 is LNHDA and CDR2 is SQIVND in the germline V gene (reference sequence). V was clipped by 6 bases and J by 0 bases, with 11 bases between them. The CDR3 extends over 14 amino acids. This chain's CDR3 is CASRSPESNYGYTF. The CDR3 nucleotides read TGTGCCAGTAGATCCCCGGAGTCTAACTATGGCTACACCTTC.

The chain has TRBV4-2 and TRBJ1-2; 7 bases agree with TRBD1. The CDR3 is made up of 20 amino acids. Unmatched junction bases numbered 18, after V lost 0 bases and J lost 2 bases. Germline V gives CDR1 LGHNA, CDR2 YNFKEQ. The CDR3 nucleotides are TGTGCCAGCAGCCAAGATCAATCATGGGGGACAGTCCCCGCCAACTATGGCTACACCTTC. Translated, it gives CASSQDQSWGTVPANYGYTF.

This clone came up once. The chain uses TRBV5-4 and TRBJ2-7, with TRBD2 as a possible D gene (5 bases). The CDR3 runs to 16 residues. V shed 3 bases and J shed 2 bases, with 18 bases lying between them. Germline V gene data show CDR1 as SGHNT and CDR2 as YYREEE (reference sequence). This chain's CDR3 is CASSSDPQRTAYEQYF. The DNA of the CDR3 is TGTGCCAGCAGCTCCGACCCCCAGCGGACCGCCTACGAGCAGTACTTC.

This clone has a handful of counts. The chain employs TRBV30 and TRBJ1-5; D unresolved. This CDR3 contains 13 residues. Trimming left V 0 bases short and J 5 bases short, with 8 bases between. CDR1 is GTSNPN, CDR2 SVGIG, per germline (reference sequence). The CDR3 nucleotides read TGTGCCTGGAGTGTATTGGGCGATCAGCCCCAGCATTTT. Translated, it gives CAWSVLGDQPQHF.

V gene TRBV19 combines with J gene TRBJ1-1, with D perhaps matching TRBD1 (6 bases). CDR1 is LNHDA and CDR2 is SQIVND in the germline V gene (reference sequence). Trimming pared 7 bases from V and 0 bases from J, leaving 12 bases between. The CDR3 is made up of 14 amino acids. The CDR3 here is CASIRTAMNTEAFF. The CDR3 nucleotides are TGTGCCAGTATTAGGACAGCCATGAACACTGAAGCTTTCTTT.

V is TRBV7-9 and J is TRBJ1-2; D remains ambiguous. This CDR3 comprises 11 residues. Germline CDR1 SEHNR, CDR2 FQNEAQ (reference sequence). The V and J ends lost 5 bases and 7 bases respectively, with 8 bases between them. DNA for the CDR3: TGTGCCAGCAGCACCGGGCGTGGCTACACCTTC. It specifies CASSTGRGYTF.

The chain combines TRBV7-9 with TRBJ2-2; the D gene could be TRBD1 or TRBD2 (5 bases each). Trimming pared 4 bases from V and 1 base from J, leaving 13 bases between. Per germline, CDR1 SEHNR and CDR2 FQNEAQ (reference sequence). There are 16 residues in the CDR3. The CDR3 sequence: CASSSTGTGNTGELFF. CDR3 nucleotides: TGTGCCAGCAGCTCGACCGGGACGGGGAACACCGGGGAGCTGTTTTTT. Full variable domain (rest looked up from reference TRBV7-9 and TRBJ2-2): DTGVSQNPRHKITKRGQNVTFRCDPISEHNRLYWYRQTLGQGPEFLTYFQNEAQLEKSRLLSDRFSAERPKGSFSTLEIQRTEQGDSAMYLCASSSTGTGNTGELFFGEGSRLTVL.

This clone was found once. The J gene is TRBJ2-1, the V gene TRBV6-5; D unresolved. CDR3 length equals 15 residues. CDR1 is MNHEY and CDR2 is SVGAGI in the germline V gene. The V end was cut by 0 bases, the J end by 9 bases, with 15 bases between. In DNA form, the CDR3 reads TGTGCCAGCAGTTACTCGGGTTCGGGTTTTACTGAGCAGTTCTTC. This codes for CASSYSGSGFTEQFF.